The 20 T cell receptor beta chains below all came from one sample that was sequenced in a study of OX40 agonist ivuxolimab in advanced cancers. Using immunoSEQ multiplex PCR, the repertoire was profiled, and TCRdb retains in-frame clones only, with some absent. The sample lists about 28,000 clones, 82% occurring once. The source was CD4+ or CD8+ T cells sorted from blood, collected in a trial of the OX40 agonist ivuxolimab. These receptors originate from an adult with an advanced solid tumor such as melanoma, head and neck, liver or kidney cancer.

The chain is built from TRBV4-2 and TRBJ2-1; D gene uncertain. V was pared by 3 bases and J by 6 bases, with 6 bases between. Germline-derived CDR1 and CDR2 are LGHNA and YNFKEQ. The CDR3 loop spans 12 amino acids. The CDR3 region is CASSQGRNEQFF. DNA for the CDR3: TGTGCCAGCAGCCAGGGTCGCAATGAGCAGTTCTTC.

This chain links TRBV4-1 with TRBJ1-2; D remains unclear. The CDR3 has 15 amino acids. CDR1 is MGHRA and CDR2 is YSYEKL in the germline V gene. V was cut by 6 bases and J by 1 base, with 15 bases left in between. CDR3 DNA sequence: TGCGCCAGCAGTTCGGCGGACCCAAATAACTATGGCTACACCTTC. This gives the protein CASSSADPNNYGYTF.

V and J are TRBV7-9 and TRBJ2-1; TRBD2 is a possible D gene (6 bases). CDR3 length: 13 residues. Trimming removed 2 bases from V and 7 bases from J, with 9 bases in between. Germline values: CDR1 SEHNR, CDR2 FQNEAQ (reference sequence). Here the CDR3 reads CASSLTSYNEQFF. The CDR3 nucleotides are TGTGCCAGCAGCTTAACTAGCTATAATGAGCAGTTCTTC. Complete variable domain (other parts from reference TRBV7-9 and TRBJ2-1): DTGVSQNPRHKITKRGQNVTFRCDPISEHNRLYWYRQTLGQGPEFLTYFQNEAQLEKSRLLSDRFSAERPKGSFSTLEIQRTEQGDSAMYLCASSLTSYNEQFFGPGTRLTVL.

The V gene is TRBV9, the J gene TRBJ2-3, with 10 bases aligning to TRBD1. The CDR3 consists of 15 residues. Germline assignment: CDR1 SGDLS and CDR2 YYNGEE. The J segment lost 0 bases and the V segment lost 4 bases, leaving 2 bases of the junction unmatched. The CDR3: CASSRQGASTDTQYF. CDR3 nucleotides: TGTGCCAGCAGCCGACAGGGGGCGAGCACAGATACGCAGTATTTT.

This clone has a single count. V gene TRBV9 combines with J gene TRBJ2-1; 7 bases line up with TRBD1. V trimming: 4 bases; J trimming: 4 bases; junction bases outside the gene matches: 8. CDR1 is SGDLS, CDR2 YYNGEE, per germline. CDR3 length: 15 residues. Here the CDR3 DNA reads TGTGCCAGCAGCACCCAGGGACAGAGTTACAATGAGCAGTTCTTC. Amino acids: CASSTQGQSYNEQFF. Full variable domain (missing parts from reference TRBV9 and TRBJ2-1): DSGVTQTPKHLITATGQRVTLRCSPRSGDLSVYWYQQSLDQGLQFLIQYYNGEERAKGNILERFSAQQFPDLHSELNLSSLELGDSALYFCASSTQGQSYNEQFFGPGTRLTVL.

The chain links TRBV2 to TRBJ2-5; D call uncertain. This CDR3 has 13 amino acids. V lost 10 bases to trimming and J lost 5 bases, with 17 bases between them. CDR1 and CDR2 from the germline V gene are SNHLY and FYNNEI. This CDR3 is CATPLSDRETQYF. The CDR3 DNA reads as TGTGCCACTCCTCTATCGGATAGGGAGACCCAGTACTTC.

The genes are TRBV4-3 and TRBJ2-5; a weak D match, TRBD1 (5 bases). Germline V gene data show CDR1 as LGHNA and CDR2 as YSLEER. Trimming stripped 5 bases from V and 0 bases from J, with 10 bases between. This CDR3 has 14 residues. The CDR3 DNA reads as TGCGCCAGCAGCTACCGACAGAACCAAGAGACCCAGTACTTC. Its translation is CASSYRQNQETQYF.

CDR3 in DNA: TGCAGCGTTCAAAATATTAACACCGGGGAGCTGTTTTTT. Translating gives CSVQNINTGELFF. The chain couples TRBV29-1 to TRBJ2-2; D is unclear. Germline CDR1 is SQVTM and CDR2 is ANQGSEA. V was clipped by 5 bases and J by 2 bases, with 9 bases between them. There are 13 residues in the CDR3.

The chain couples TRBV18 to TRBJ2-3; a weak D match, TRBD2 (6 bases). With 4 bases removed from V and 1 base from J, the gap between germline ends came to 12 bases. The CDR3 extends over 15 amino acids. Germline V gives CDR1 KGHSH, CDR2 LQKENI. This CDR3 reads CASSLGLPGTDTQYF. The CDR3 region has the DNA TGTGCCAGCTCACTGGGACTTCCTGGCACAGATACGCAGTATTTT.

This clone was observed a handful of times. This chain joins TRBV27 and TRBJ2-7; D gene unclear. Trimming took off 2 bases at V and 3 bases at J, with 2 bases between the two ends. This CDR3 is built from 11 residues. Per the germline V gene, CDR1 is MNHEY and CDR2 is SMNVEV (reference sequence). The CDR3 protein is CASSLGYEQYF. Written as DNA, the CDR3 is TGTGCCAGCAGTTTAGGCTACGAGCAGTACTTC.

CDR3 DNA: TGTGCCAGCAGTTTACTAAGACAGGGGGCATATGGCTACACCTTC. Its translation: CASSLLRQGAYGYTF. This chain links TRBV28 with TRBJ1-2, with 10 bases that match TRBD1. The CDR3 spans 15 residues. The germline gives CDR1 MDHEN, CDR2 SYDVKM. Germline trimming cut 2 bases from V and 5 bases from J; bases unmatched to any gene: 5.

This clone has more than one count but fewer than ten. The chain recombines TRBV9 with TRBJ2-3; 9 bases line up with TRBD2. V lost 0 bases and J lost 6; bases outside the gene matches: 2. The germline V gene has CDR1 SGDLS and CDR2 YYNGEE. The CDR3 extends over 14 amino acids. Here the CDR3 reads CASSVVAGADTQYF. The DNA of the CDR3 is TGTGCCAGCAGCGTAGTAGCGGGAGCCGATACGCAGTATTTT.

The chain employs TRBV5-4 and TRBJ2-2; D is perhaps TRBD2 (7 bases). Germline V gene lookup returns CDR1 SGHNT and CDR2 YYREEE (reference sequence). The CDR3 length is 15 residues. V was trimmed by 4 bases and J by 6 bases, leaving 16 bases between them. The CDR3 protein is CASSPLGGEAGELFF. The CDR3 DNA reads TGTGCCAGCAGCCCTTTAGGGGGGGAGGCCGGGGAGCTGTTTTTT.

The chain employs TRBV13 and TRBJ2-7; possible D gene TRBD1, 6 bases. Per germline, CDR1 PRHDT and CDR2 FYEKMQ (reference sequence). CDR3 length: 13 amino acids. Trimming cost V 5 bases and J 2 bases, with 10 bases left between them. The DNA for the CDR3 is TGTGCCAGCAGCCCCGGGACAACCTACGAGCAGTACTTC. It codes for CASSPGTTYEQYF.

This chain connects TRBV4-2 to TRBJ2-3; 12 bases align to TRBD2. Germline loops: CDR1 LGHNA, CDR2 YNFKEQ. V was clipped by 7 bases and J by 2 bases; unmatched bases: 7. The length of the CDR3 is 16 residues. The CDR3 region has the DNA TGTGCCAGCACACCAACTAGCGGGGGGCACACAGATACGCAGTATTTT. Encoded protein: CASTPTSGGHTDTQYF.

V gene TRBV28 combines with J gene TRBJ1-1; D may be TRBD1 (6 bases). Between the trimmed V and J ends, which lost 2 bases and 4 bases, there was a span of 8 bases. CDR3 size: 13 residues. CDR1 is MDHEN, CDR2 SYDVKM, per germline. The CDR3 sequence: CASSLGGPTEAFF. CDR3 DNA: TGTGCCAGCAGTTTAGGGGGCCCCACTGAAGCTTTCTTT. The full variable domain, with the rest looked up from reference TRBV28 and TRBJ1-1, is DVKVTQSSRYLVKRTGEKVFLECVQDMDHENMFWYRQDPGLGLRLIYFSYDVKMKEKGDIPEGYSVSREKKERFSLILESASTNQTSMYLCASSLGGPTEAFFGQGTRLTVV.

There are a few counts of this clone. This chain uses TRBV9 with TRBJ2-5, with TRBD2 identical over 8 bases. Germline V gives CDR1 SGDLS, CDR2 YYNGEE. V was pared by 0 bases and J by 3 bases, with 13 bases of the junction left unmatched. This CDR3 has 18 residues. CDR3 sequence reads: CASSVEVAGRGMEETQYF. CDR3 in DNA: TGTGCCAGCAGCGTAGAGGTAGCGGGGCGGGGTATGGAAGAGACCCAGTACTTC.

A word on this clone: Other DNA sequences within the sample encode an identical CDR3. The chain is built from TRBV29-1 and TRBJ2-7; D possibly corresponds to TRBD1 (6 bases). Germline CDR1 reads SQVTM; CDR2 reads ANQGSEA. CDR3 length: 14 amino acids. With 2 bases removed from V and 0 bases from J, the gap between germline ends came to 11 bases. The CDR3 loop reads CSVETGTSSYEQYF. CDR3 DNA sequence: TGCAGCGTTGAAACCGGGACAAGCTCCTACGAGCAGTACTTC.

The chain is built from TRBV9 and TRBJ2-5; D not certain. Between the trimmed V and J ends, which lost 4 bases and 5 bases, there was a span of 9 bases. Germline V gene data show CDR1 as SGDLS and CDR2 as YYNGEE. The CDR3 spans 12 residues. CDR3 nucleotides: TGTGCCAGCAGCCCAGACGGGGAGACCCAGTACTTC. Translating it yields CASSPDGETQYF.

This chain joins TRBV9 and TRBJ2-7, with 7 bases fitting TRBD1. J gave up 1 base and V 0 bases, and 4 bases lay outside the gene matches. Germline CDR1 SGDLS, CDR2 YYNGEE. The CDR3 length is 15 residues. The CDR3 is CASSVAGGRSYEQYF. In DNA, the CDR3 is TGTGCCAGCAGCGTAGCAGGGGGAAGATCCTACGAGCAGTACTTC.